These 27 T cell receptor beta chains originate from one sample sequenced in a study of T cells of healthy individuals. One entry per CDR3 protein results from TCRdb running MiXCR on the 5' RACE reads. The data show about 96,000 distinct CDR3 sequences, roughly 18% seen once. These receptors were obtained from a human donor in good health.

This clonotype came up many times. The CDR3 nucleotides read TGCGCCAGCAGAGTTGACAGCTACGAGCAGTACTTC. This encodes CASRVDSYEQYF. This chain connects TRBV5-1 to TRBJ2-7; D perhaps matches TRBD1 (5 bases). V was trimmed by 5 bases and J by 3 bases, leaving 9 bases between them. The CDR3 runs to 12 residues. Germline-derived CDR1 and CDR2 are SGHRS and YFSETQ.

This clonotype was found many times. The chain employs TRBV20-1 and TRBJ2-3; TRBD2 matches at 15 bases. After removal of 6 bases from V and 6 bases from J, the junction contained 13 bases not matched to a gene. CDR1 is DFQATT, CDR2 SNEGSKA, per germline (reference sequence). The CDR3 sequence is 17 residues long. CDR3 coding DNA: TGCAGTGCCCGGACTAGCGGGGGGGTCATCAACCCCGATACGCAGTATTTT. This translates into CSARTSGGVINPDTQYF.

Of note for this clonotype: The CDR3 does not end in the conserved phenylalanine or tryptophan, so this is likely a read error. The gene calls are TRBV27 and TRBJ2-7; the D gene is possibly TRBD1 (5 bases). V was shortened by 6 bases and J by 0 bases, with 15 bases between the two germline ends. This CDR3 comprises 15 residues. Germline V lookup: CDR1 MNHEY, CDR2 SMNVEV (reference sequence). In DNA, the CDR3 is TGTGCCAGCAGCTTGGTGACAGATAGCTCCTACGAGCAGTACTCC. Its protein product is CASSLVTDSSYEQYS.

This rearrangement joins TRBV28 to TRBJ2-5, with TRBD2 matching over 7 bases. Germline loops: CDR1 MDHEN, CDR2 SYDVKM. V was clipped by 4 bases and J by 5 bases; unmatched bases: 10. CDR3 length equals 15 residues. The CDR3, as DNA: TGTGCCAGCAGTTCGCCGACGGGGGGTCTGGAGACCCAGTACTTC. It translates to CASSSPTGGLETQYF.

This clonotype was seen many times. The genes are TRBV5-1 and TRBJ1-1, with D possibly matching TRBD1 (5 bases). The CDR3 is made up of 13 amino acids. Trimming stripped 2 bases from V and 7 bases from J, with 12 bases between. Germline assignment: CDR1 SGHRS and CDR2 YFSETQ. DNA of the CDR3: TGCGCCAGCAGCTTCGGGCAGGGCAATGAAGCTTTCTTT. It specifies CASSFGQGNEAFF.

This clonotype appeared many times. The CDR3, as DNA: TGTGCCAGCTCACCAGACGACTACGAGCAGTACTTC. Amino acids: CASSPDDYEQYF. The chain has TRBV18 and TRBJ2-7; no clear D gene. V shed 2 bases and J shed 3 bases, with 5 bases lying between them. Germline values: CDR1 KGHSH, CDR2 LQKENI. This CDR3 contains 12 residues.

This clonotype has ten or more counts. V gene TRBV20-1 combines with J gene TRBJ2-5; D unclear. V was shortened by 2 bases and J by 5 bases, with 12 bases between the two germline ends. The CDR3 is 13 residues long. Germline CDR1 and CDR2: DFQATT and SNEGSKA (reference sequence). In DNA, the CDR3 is TGCAGTGCTAGACTAGTGCCTTGGGAGACCCAGTACTTC. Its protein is CSARLVPWETQYF.

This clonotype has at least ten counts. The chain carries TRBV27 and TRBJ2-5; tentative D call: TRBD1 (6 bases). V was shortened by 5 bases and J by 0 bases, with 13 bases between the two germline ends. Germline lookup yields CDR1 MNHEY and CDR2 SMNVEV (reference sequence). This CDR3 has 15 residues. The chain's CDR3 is CASSLRDKYQETQYF. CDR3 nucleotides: TGTGCCAGCAGTCTACGGGACAAGTACCAAGAGACCCAGTACTTC.

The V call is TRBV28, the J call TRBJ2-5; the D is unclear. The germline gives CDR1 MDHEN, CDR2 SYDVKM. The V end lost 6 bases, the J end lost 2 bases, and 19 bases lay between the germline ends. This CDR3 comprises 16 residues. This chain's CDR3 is CASSFSDGRLQETQYF. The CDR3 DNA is TGTGCCAGCAGCTTCTCCGACGGGCGGCTACAAGAGACCCAGTACTTC.

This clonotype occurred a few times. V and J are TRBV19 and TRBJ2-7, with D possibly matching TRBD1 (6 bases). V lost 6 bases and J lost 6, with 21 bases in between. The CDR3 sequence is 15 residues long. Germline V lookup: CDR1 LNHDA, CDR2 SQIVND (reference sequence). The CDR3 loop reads CASSLQGLRGGEQYF. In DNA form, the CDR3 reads TGTGCCAGTAGCCTACAGGGATTGAGGGGCGGCGAGCAGTACTTC.

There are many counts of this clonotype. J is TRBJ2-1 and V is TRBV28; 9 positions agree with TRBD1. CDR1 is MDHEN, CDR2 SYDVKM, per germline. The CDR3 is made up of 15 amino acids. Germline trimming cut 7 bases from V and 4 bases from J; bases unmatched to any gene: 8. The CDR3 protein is CASNPGTGLYNEQFF. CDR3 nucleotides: TGTGCCAGCAACCCCGGGACAGGGCTTTACAATGAGCAGTTCTTC.

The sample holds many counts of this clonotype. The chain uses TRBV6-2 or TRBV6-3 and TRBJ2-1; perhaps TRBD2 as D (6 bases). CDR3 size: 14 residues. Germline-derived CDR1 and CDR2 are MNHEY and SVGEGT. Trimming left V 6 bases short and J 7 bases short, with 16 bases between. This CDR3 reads CASSGREPRNEQFF. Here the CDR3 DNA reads TGTGCCAGCAGCGGGCGGGAACCCCGAAATGAGCAGTTCTTC.

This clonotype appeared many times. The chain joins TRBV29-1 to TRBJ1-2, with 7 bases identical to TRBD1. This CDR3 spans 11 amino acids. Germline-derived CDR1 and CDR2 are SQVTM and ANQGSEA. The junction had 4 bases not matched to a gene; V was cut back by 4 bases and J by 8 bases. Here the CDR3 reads CSVATGAGYTF. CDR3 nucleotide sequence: TGCAGCGTTGCAACAGGGGCCGGCTACACCTTC.

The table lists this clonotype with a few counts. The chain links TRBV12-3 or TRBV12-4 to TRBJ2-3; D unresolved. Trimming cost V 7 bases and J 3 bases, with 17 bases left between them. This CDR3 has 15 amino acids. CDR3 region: CASTLWTGRTDTQYF. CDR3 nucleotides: TGTGCCAGCACGTTGTGGACGGGCAGAACAGATACGCAGTATTTT.

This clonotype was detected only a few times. CDR3 sequence reads: CSARDLAGGNYEQYF. The CDR3 region has the DNA TGCAGTGCTAGAGATCTAGCGGGGGGTAACTACGAGCAGTACTTC. The V and J genes are TRBV20-1 and TRBJ2-7, with TRBD2 matching over 11 bases. With V trimmed by 0 bases and J by 3 bases, 4 bases remained unmatched. The germline V gene encodes CDR1 DFQATT and CDR2 SNEGSKA (reference sequence). This CDR3 spans 15 amino acids.

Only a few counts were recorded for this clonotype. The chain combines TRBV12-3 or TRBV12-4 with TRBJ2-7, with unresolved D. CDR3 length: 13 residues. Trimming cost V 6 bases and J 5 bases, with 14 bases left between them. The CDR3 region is CASRKKEQDEQYF. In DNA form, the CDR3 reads TGTGCCAGCAGAAAAAAAGAGCAGGACGAGCAGTACTTC.

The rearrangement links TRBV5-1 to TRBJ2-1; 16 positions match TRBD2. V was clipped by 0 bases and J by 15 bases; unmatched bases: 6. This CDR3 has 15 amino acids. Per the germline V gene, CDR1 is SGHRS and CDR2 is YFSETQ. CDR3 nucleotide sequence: TGCGCCAGCAGCTTGGAAGGGACTAGCGGGGGGGCGGGGTTCTTC. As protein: CASSLEGTSGGAGFF.

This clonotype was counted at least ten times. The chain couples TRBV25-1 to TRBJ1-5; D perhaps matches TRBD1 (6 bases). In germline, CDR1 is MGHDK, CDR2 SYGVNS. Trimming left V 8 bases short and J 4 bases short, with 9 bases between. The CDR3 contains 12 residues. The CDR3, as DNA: TGTGCCAGCCAACAGGGAAATCAGCCCCAGCATTTT. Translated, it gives CASQQGNQPQHF. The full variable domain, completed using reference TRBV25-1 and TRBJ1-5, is EADIYQTPRYLVIGTGKKITLECSQTMGHDKMYWYQQDPGMELHLIHYSYGVNSTEKGDLSSESTVSRIRTEHFPLTLESARPSHTSQYLCASQQGNQPQHFGDGTRLSIL.

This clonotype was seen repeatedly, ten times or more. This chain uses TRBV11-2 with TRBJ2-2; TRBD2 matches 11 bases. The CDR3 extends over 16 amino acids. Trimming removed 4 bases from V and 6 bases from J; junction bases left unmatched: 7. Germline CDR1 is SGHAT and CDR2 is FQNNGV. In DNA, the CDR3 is TGTGCCAGCAGCTCGCTTAGCGGGAGGGAATCCGGGGAGCTGTTTTTT. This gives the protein CASSSLSGRESGELFF.

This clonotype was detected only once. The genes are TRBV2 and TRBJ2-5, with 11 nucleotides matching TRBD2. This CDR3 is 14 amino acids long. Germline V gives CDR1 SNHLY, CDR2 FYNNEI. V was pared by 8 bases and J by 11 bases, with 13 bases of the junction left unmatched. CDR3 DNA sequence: TGTGCCAGCCTACCGGGACTAGCGGCCTATGAGCAGTACTTC. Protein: CASLPGLAAYEQYF.

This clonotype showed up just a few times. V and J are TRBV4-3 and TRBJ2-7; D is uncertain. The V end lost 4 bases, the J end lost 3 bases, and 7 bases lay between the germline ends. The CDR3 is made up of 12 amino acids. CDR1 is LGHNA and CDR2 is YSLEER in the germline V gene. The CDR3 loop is CASSPNGYEQYF. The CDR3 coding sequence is TGCGCCAGCAGCCCGAACGGCTACGAGCAGTACTTC.

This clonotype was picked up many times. The CDR3 sequence is CASNIRDTQYEQYF. As DNA, the CDR3 is TGTGCCAGCAACATCCGGGACACACAGTACGAGCAGTACTTC. The rearrangement uses TRBV6-6 and TRBJ2-7; perhaps TRBD1 as D (6 bases). V gave up 7 bases and J gave up 4 bases, with 17 bases separating them. CDR3 length equals 14 residues. CDR1 is MNHNY and CDR2 is SVGAGI in the germline V gene (reference sequence).

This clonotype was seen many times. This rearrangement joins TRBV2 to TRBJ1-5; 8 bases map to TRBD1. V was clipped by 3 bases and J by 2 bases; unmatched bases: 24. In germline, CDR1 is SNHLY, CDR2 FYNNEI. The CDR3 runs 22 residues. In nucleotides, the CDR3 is TGTGCCAGCAGTGATGATGCCCTTTTTGACAGGGGAAGGGGATTGGGCAATCAGCCCCAGCATTTT. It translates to CASSDDALFDRGRGLGNQPQHF.

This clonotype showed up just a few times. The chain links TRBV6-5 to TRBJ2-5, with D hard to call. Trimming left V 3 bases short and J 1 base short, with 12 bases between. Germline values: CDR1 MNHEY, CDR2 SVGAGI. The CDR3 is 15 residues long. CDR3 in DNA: TGTGCCAGCAGTTATAGGTTCAGTTCCCAAGAGACCCAGTACTTC. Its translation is CASSYRFSSQETQYF.

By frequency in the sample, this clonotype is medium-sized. CDR3: CSAGQGANYGYTF. CDR3 DNA sequence: TGCAGCGCCGGACAGGGAGCTAACTATGGCTACACCTTC. The chain carries TRBV29-1 and TRBJ1-2, with 8 nucleotides matching TRBD1. This CDR3 is built from 13 residues. Germline CDR1 is SQVTM and CDR2 is ANQGSEA. V lost 7 bases to trimming and J lost 0 bases; unmatched junction nucleotides: 4. Full variable domain (missing parts from reference TRBV29-1 and TRBJ1-2): SAVISQKPSRDICQRGTSLTIQCQVDSQVTMMFWYRQQPGQSLTLIATANQGSEATYESGFVIDKFPISRPNLTFSTLTVSNMSPEDSSIYLCSAGQGANYGYTFGSGTRLTVV.

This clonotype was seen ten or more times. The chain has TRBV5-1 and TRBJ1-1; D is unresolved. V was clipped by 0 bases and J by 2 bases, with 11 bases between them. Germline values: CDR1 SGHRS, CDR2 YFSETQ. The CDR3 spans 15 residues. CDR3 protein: CASSLALAGNTEAFF. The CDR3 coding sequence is TGCGCCAGCAGCTTGGCGTTGGCGGGAAACACTGAAGCTTTCTTT.

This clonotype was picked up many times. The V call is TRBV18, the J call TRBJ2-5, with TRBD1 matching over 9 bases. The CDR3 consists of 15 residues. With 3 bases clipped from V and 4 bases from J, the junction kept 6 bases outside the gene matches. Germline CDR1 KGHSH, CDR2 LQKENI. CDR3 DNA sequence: TGTGCCAGCTCACCTCCCGGGACAGGGACAGAGACCCAGTACTTC. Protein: CASSPPGTGTETQYF.